The TCR beta chain described here comes from a study of blood T cells in healthy people across ages. A note on this clonotype: Its antigen is unknown.

Study-wide results and caveats: Without sorted subsets, naive and antigen-experienced compartments could not be conclusively compared. In older individuals, TCR beta diversity per million T cells was lower, falling roughly linearly with age.

A second PCR of about 6 to 12 cycles used a sample-barcoded 5' primer and a J-beta primer mix. TCRdb ran MiXCR on the 5' RACE reads and lists one entry per CDR3 protein. The data show about 580,000 distinct CDR3 sequences, around half seen once. Sequenced input: blood. The source is an elderly man in good health.

The CDR3: CASSLGAAQGFNGNQPQHF. The CDR3 DNA reads as TGTGCCAGCAGCTTAGGGGCCGCCCAGGGTTTTAATGGCAATCAGCCCCAGCATTTT. The chain recombines TRBV7-8 with TRBJ1-5, with D perhaps TRBD1 (5 bases). The V gene lost 1 base and the J gene lost 2 bases, with 21 bases spanning the gap. The CDR3 runs 19 residues. From germline, CDR1 is SGHVS and CDR2 FQNEAQ.